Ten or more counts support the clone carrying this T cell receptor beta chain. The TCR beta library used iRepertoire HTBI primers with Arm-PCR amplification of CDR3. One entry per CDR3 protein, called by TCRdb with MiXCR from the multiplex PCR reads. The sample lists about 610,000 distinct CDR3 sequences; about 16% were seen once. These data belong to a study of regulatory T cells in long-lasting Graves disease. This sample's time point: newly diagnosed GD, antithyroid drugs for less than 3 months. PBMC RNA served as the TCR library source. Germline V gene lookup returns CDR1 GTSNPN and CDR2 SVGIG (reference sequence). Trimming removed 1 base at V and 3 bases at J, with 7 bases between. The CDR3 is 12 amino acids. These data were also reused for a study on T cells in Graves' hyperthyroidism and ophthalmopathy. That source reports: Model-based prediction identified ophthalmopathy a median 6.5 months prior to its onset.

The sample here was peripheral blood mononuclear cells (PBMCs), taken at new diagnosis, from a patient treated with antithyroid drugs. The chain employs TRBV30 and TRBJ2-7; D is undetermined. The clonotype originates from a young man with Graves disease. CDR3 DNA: TGTGCCTGGAGTGGTCCTCACTACGAGCAGTACTTC. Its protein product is CAWSGPHYEQYF.